This entry is about one TCR beta chain. The sample is drawn from a study of OX40 agonist ivuxolimab in advanced cancers. Study-wide context: The patients received ivuxolimab by intravenous route every 2 weeks at 0.01 to 10 mg/kg.

The germline V gene has CDR1 MNHNS and CDR2 SASEGT. The CDR3 contains 15 residues. Deletions cut 3 bases from V and 6 bases from J, with 15 bases between. The method was immunoSEQ multiplex PCR; TCRdb's version includes in-frame clones alone and lacks a portion of them. The sample holds roughly 60,000 clones; 80% to 85% are singletons and the top ten take roughly 27%. V usage is TRBV6-1 and J usage is TRBJ1-5, with D maybe TRBD1 (5 bases). The sample was CD4+ or CD8+ T cells sorted from blood, taken in a trial of the OX40 agonist ivuxolimab. This TCR came from an adult with an advanced solid tumor such as melanoma, head and neck, liver or kidney cancer. The CDR3 is CASSETWKGSQPQHF. The CDR3 DNA reads as TGTGCCAGCAGTGAGACCTGGAAGGGGTCTCAGCCCCAGCATTTT.